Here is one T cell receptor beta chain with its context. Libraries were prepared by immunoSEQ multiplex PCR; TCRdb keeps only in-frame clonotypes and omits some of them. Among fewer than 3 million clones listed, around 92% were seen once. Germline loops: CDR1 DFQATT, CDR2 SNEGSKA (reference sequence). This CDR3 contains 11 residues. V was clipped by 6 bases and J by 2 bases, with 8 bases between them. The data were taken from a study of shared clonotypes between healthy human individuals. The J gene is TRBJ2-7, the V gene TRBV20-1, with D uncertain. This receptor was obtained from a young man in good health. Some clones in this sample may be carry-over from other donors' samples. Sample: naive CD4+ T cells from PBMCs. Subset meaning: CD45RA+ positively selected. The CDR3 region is CSASATYEQYF. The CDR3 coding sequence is TGCAGTGCCTCAGCGACCTACGAGCAGTACTTC.